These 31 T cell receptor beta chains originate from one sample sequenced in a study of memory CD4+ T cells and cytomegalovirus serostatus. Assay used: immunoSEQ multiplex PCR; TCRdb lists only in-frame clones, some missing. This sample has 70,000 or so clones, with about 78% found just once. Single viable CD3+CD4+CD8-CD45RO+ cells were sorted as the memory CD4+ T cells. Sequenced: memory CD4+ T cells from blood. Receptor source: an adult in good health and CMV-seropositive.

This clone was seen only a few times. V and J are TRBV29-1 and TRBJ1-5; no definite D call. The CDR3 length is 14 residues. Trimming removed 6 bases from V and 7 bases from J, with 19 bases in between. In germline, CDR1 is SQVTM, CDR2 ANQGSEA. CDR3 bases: TGCAGCGTATATACTCCAGGAGGAGGGCAGCCCCAGCATTTT. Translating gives CSVYTPGGGQPQHF.

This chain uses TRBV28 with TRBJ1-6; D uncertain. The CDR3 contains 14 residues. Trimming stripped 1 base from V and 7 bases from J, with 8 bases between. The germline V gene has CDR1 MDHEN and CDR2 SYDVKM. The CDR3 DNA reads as TGTGCCAGCAGTTTATTTCAGGAAAATTCACCCCTCCACTTT. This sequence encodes CASSLFQENSPLHF.

The CDR3 nucleotides read TGCGCCAGCAGCCAACTCGAAGGGGATGGCTACACCTTC. Translated, it gives CASSQLEGDGYTF. The V and J genes are TRBV4-1 and TRBJ1-2; TRBD1 is a possible D gene (5 bases). Germline CDR1 is MGHRA and CDR2 is YSYEKL. The CDR3 spans 13 residues. Trimming stripped 2 bases from V and 6 bases from J, with 10 bases between.

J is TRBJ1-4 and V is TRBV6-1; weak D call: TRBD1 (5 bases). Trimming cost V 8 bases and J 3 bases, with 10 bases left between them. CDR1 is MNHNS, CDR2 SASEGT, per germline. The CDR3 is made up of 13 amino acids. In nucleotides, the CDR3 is TGTGCCAGCGGAACAGGCTCTAATGAAAAACTGTTTTTT. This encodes CASGTGSNEKLFF.

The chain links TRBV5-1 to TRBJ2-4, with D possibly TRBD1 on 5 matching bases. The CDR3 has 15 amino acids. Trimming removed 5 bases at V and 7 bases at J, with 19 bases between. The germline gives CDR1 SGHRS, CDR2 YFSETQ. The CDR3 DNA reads TGCGCCAGCAGTCAAAGAACAGGACAAATGAACATTCAGTACTTC. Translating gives CASSQRTGQMNIQYF.

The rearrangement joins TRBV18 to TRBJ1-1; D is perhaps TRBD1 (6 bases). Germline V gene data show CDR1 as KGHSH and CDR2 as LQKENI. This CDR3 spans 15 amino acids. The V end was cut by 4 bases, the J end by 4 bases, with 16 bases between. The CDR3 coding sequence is TGTGCCAGCTCACTGGCCGGGACGGGGGCCACTGAAGCTTTCTTT. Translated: CASSLAGTGATEAFF. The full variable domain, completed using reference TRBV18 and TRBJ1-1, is NAGVMQNPRHLVRRRGQEARLRCSPMKGHSHVYWYRQLPEEGLKFMVYLQKENIIDESGMPKERFSAEFPKEGPSILRIQQVVRGDSAAYFCASSLAGTGATEAFFGQGTRLTVV.

The CDR3 DNA is TGTGCCAGCAGCTTGGGAGGGGGAGAGGATACGCAGTATTTT. Translated: CASSLGGGEDTQYF. V usage is TRBV5-4 and J usage is TRBJ2-3; the D gene is possibly TRBD1 (6 bases). Germline CDR1 reads SGHNT; CDR2 reads YYREEE (reference sequence). The V end lost 0 bases, the J end lost 6 bases, and 11 bases lay between the germline ends. This CDR3 has 14 residues.

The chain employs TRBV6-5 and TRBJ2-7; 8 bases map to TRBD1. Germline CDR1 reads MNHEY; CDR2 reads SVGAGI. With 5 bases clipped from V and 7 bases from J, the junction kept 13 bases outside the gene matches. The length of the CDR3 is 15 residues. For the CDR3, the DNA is TGTGCCAGCAGTACGACCGGGACAGGCTTTAGGGAGCAGTACTTC. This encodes CASSTTGTGFREQYF.

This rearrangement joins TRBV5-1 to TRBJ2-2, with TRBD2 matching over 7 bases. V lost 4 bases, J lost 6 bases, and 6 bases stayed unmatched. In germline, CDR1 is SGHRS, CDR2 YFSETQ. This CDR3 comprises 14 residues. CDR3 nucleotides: TGCGCCAGCAGCCCAGAGGGAGGGGCCGGGGAGCTGTTTTTT. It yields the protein CASSPEGGAGELFF.

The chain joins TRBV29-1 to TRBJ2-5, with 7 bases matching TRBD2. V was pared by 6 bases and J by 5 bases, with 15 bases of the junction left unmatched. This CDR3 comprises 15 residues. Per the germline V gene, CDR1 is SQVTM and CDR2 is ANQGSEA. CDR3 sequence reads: CSVGGPTRAGETQYF. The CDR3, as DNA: TGCAGCGTGGGAGGGCCCACAAGGGCAGGGGAGACCCAGTACTTC.

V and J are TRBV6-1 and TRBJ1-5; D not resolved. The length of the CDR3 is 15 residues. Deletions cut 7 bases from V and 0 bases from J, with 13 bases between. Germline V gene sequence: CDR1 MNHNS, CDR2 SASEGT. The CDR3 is CASTSHDHSNQPQHF. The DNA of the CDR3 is TGTGCCAGCACCTCGCACGACCATAGCAATCAGCCCCAGCATTTT.

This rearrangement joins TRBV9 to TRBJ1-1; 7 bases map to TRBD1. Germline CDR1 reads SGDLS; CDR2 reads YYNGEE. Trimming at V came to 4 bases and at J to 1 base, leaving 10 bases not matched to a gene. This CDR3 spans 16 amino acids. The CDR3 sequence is CASSSTTGLANTEAFF. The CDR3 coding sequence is TGTGCCAGCAGCTCTACGACAGGGCTGGCGAACACTGAAGCTTTCTTT.

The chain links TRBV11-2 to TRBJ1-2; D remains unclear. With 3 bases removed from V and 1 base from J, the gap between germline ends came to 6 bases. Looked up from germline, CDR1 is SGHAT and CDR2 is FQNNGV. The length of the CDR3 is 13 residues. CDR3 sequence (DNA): TGTGCCAGCAGCTTTGTGATTAACTATGGCTACACCTTC. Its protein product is CASSFVINYGYTF.

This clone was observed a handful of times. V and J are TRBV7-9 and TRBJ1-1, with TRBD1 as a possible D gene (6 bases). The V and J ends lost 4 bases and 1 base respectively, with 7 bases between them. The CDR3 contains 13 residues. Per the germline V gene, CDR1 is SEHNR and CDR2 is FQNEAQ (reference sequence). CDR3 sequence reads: CASSSTGNTEAFF. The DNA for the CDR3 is TGTGCCAGCAGCTCGACAGGGAACACTGAAGCTTTCTTT.

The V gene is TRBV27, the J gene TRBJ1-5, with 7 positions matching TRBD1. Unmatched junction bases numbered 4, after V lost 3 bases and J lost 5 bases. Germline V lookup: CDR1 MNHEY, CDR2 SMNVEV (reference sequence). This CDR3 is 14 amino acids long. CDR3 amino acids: CASSLGRGDQPQHF. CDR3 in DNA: TGTGCCAGCAGTTTGGGCAGGGGGGATCAGCCCCAGCATTTT.

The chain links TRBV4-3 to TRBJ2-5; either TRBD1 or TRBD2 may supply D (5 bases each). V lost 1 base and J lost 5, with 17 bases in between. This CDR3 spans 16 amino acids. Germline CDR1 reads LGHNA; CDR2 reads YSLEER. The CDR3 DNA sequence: TGCGCCAGCAGCCAAGGCTCACGAGGGGCCGAGGAGACCCAGTACTTC. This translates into CASSQGSRGAEETQYF.

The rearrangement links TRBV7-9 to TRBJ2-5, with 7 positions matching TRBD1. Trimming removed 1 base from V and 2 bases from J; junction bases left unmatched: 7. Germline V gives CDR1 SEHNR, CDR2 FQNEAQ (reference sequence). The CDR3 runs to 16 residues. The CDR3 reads CASSLGFGRGQETQYF. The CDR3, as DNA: TGTGCCAGCAGCTTAGGATTTGGCAGGGGGCAAGAGACCCAGTACTTC.

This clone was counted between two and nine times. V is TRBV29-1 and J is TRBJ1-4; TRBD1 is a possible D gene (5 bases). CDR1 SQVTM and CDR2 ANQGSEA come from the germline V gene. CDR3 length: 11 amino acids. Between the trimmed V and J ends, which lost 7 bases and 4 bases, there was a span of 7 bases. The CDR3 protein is CSGTLNEKLFF. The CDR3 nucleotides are TGCAGCGGGACACTTAATGAAAAACTGTTTTTT.

The CDR3 sequence is CASSLEGQGGEKLFF. DNA for the CDR3: TGTGCCAGCAGCTTAGAAGGGCAGGGGGGCGAAAAACTGTTTTTT. This rearrangement joins TRBV7-2 to TRBJ1-4, with 7 bases fitting TRBD1. The length of the CDR3 is 15 residues. Germline lookup yields CDR1 SGHTA and CDR2 FQGNSA. V was clipped by 1 base and J by 8 bases; unmatched bases: 7.

The CDR3 loop is CASSFFSGGAIQETQYF. In DNA, the CDR3 is TGTGCCAGCAGTTTCTTTAGCGGGGGGGCCATACAAGAGACCCAGTACTTC. The rearrangement uses TRBV28 and TRBJ2-5; TRBD2 agrees at 11 bases. The length of the CDR3 is 17 residues. V shed 3 bases, J shed 2 bases, and the junction held 8 bases outside the gene matches. Looked up from germline, CDR1 is MDHEN and CDR2 is SYDVKM. Full variable domain (outside the CDR3, taken from reference TRBV28 and TRBJ2-5): DVKVTQSSRYLVKRTGEKVFLECVQDMDHENMFWYRQDPGLGLRLIYFSYDVKMKEKGDIPEGYSVSREKKERFSLILESASTNQTSMYLCASSFFSGGAIQETQYFGPGTRLLVL.

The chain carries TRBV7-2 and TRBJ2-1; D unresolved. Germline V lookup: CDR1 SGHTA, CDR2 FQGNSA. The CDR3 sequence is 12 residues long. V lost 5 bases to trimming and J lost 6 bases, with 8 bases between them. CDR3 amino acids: CASSTRSNEQFF. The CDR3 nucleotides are TGTGCCAGCAGCACCCGTAGCAATGAGCAGTTCTTC.

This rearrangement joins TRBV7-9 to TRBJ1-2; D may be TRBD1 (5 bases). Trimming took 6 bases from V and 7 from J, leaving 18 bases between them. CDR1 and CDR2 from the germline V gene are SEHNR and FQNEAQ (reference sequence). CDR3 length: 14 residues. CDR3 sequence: CASSWGTDSAGYTF. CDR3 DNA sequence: TGTGCCAGCAGTTGGGGGACTGACAGTGCTGGCTACACCTTC.

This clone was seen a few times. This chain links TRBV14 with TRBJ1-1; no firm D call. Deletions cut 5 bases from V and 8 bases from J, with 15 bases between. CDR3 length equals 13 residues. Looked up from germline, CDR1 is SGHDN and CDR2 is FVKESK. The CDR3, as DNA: TGTGCCAGCAGCGTCGTTGGAACAGTAGAAGCTTTCTTT. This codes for CASSVVGTVEAFF.

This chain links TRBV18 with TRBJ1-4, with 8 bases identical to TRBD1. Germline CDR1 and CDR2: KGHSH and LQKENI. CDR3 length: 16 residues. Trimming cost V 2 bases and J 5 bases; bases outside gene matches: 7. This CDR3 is CASSPYGTGNNEKLFF. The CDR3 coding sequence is TGTGCCAGCTCACCATACGGGACAGGCAACAATGAAAAACTGTTTTTT. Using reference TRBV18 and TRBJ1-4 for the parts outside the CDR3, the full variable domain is NAGVMQNPRHLVRRRGQEARLRCSPMKGHSHVYWYRQLPEEGLKFMVYLQKENIIDESGMPKERFSAEFPKEGPSILRIQQVVRGDSAAYFCASSPYGTGNNEKLFFGSGTQLSVL.

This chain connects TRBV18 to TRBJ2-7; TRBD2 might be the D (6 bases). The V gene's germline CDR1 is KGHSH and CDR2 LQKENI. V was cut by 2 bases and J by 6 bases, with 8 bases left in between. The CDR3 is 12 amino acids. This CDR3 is CASSPLGGEQYV. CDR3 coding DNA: TGTGCCAGCTCACCATTGGGGGGCGAGCAGTACGTC.

The CDR3 nucleotides read TGTGCCAGCAGCAAGGACAGGGTATATGGCTACACCTTC. Translation: CASSKDRVYGYTF. The chain links TRBV5-4 to TRBJ1-2; 8 bases are shared with TRBD1. Germline loops: CDR1 SGHNT, CDR2 YYREEE (reference sequence). CDR3 size: 13 residues. Trimming removed 4 bases from V and 5 bases from J; junction bases left unmatched: 4.

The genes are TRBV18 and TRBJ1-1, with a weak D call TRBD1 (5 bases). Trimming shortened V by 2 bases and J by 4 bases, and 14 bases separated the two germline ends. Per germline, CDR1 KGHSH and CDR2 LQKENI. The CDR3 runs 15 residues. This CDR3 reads CASSPGPGIGTEAFF. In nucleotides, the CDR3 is TGTGCCAGCTCACCAGGTCCAGGGATCGGCACTGAAGCTTTCTTT.

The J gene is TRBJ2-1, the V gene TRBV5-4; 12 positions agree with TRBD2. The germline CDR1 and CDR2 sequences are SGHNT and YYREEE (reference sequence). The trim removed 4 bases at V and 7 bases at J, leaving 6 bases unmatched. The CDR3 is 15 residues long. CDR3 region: CASSGTSGGRNEQFF. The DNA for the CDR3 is TGTGCCAGCAGCGGAACTAGCGGGGGGAGGAATGAGCAGTTCTTC.

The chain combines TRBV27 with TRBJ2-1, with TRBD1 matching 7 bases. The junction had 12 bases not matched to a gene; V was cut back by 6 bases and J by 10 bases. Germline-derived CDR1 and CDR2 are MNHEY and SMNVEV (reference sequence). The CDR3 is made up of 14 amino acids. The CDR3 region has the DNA TGTGCCAGCAGCCATAATCCAGGGGGATCGGAGCAGTTCTTC. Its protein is CASSHNPGGSEQFF.

CDR3 sequence reads: CASSFGKPGGPFREQFF. As DNA, the CDR3 is TGTGCCAGCAGTTTCGGAAAGCCGGGGGGGCCTTTTCGAGAGCAGTTCTTC. The chain has TRBV27 and TRBJ2-1; 8 bases align to TRBD2. The germline gives CDR1 MNHEY, CDR2 SMNVEV (reference sequence). J lost 10 bases, V lost 3 bases, and 17 bases had no gene match. The CDR3 totals 17 residues.

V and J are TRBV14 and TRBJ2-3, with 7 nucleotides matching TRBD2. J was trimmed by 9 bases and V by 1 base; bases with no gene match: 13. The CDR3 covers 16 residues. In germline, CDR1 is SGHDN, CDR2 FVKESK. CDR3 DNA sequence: TGTGCCAGCAGCCAAGCTGGGGGAGGGCTTGGATACACGCAGTATTTT. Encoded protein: CASSQAGGGLGYTQYF.